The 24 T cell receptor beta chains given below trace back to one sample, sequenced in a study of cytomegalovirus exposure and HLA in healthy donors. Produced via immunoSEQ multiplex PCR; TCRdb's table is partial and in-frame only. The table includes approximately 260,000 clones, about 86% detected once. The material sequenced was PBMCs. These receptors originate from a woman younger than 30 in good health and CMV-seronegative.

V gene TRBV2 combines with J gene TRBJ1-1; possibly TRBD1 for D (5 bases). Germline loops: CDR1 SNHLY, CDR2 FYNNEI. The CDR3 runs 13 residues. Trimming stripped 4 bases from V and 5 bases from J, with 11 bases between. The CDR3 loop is CASSGAGMTEAFF. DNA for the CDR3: TGTGCCAGCAGTGGGGCAGGGATGACTGAAGCTTTCTTT. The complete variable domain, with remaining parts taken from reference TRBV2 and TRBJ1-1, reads EPEVTQTPSHQVTQMGQEVILRCVPISNHLYFYWYRQILGQKVEFLVSFYNNEISEKSEIFDDQFSVERPDGSNFTLKIRSTKLEDSAMYFCASSGAGMTEAFFGQGTRLTVV.

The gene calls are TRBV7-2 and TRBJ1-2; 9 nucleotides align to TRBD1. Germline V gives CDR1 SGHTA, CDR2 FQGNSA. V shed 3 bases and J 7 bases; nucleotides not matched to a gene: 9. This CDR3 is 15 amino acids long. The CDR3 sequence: CASSFAGQGMSGYTF. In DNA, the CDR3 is TGTGCCAGCAGCTTCGCGGGACAGGGAATGAGTGGCTACACCTTC.

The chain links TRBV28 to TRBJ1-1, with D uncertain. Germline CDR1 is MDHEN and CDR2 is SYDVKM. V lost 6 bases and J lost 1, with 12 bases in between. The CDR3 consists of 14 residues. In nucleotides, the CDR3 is TGTGCCAGCAGCTGGAGGATAAGGAACACTGAAGCTTTCTTT. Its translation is CASSWRIRNTEAFF.

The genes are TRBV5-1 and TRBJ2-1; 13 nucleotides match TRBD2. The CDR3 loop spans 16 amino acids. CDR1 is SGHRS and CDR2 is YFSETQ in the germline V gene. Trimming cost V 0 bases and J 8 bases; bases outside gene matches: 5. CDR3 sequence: CASSLGTSGRIYEQFF. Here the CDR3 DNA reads TGCGCCAGCAGCTTGGGGACTAGCGGGAGAATCTATGAGCAGTTCTTC.

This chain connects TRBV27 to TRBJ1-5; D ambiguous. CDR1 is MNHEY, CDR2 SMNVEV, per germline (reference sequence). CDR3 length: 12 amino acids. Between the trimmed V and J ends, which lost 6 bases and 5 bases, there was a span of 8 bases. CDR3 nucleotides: TGTGCCAGCAGGGCGGGCGATCAGCCCCAGCATTTT. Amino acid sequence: CASRAGDQPQHF.

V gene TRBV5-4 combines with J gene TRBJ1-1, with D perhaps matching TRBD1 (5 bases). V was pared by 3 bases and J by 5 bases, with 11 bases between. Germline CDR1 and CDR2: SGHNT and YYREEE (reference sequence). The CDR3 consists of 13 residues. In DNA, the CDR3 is TGTGCCAGCAGCTCCTGGGGGGGGACTGAAGCTTTCTTT. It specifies CASSSWGGTEAFF. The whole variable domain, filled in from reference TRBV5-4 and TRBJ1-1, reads ETGVTQSPTHLIKTRGQQVTLRCSSQSGHNTVSWYQQALGQGPQFIFQYYREEENGRGNFPPRFSGLQFPNYSSELNVNALELDDSALYLCASSSWGGTEAFFGQGTRLTVV.

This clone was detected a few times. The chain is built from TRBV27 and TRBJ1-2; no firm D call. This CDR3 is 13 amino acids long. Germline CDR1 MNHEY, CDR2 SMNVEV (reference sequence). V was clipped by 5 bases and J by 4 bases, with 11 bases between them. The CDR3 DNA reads TGTGCCAGCAGTCCCACCATCGGCTATGGCTACACCTTC. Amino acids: CASSPTIGYGYTF.

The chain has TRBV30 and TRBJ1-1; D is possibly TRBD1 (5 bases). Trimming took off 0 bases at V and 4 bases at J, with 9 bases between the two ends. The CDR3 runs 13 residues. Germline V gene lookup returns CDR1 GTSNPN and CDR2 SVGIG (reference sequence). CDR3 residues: CAWSVRQGTEAFF. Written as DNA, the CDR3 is TGTGCCTGGAGTGTACGGCAGGGCACTGAAGCTTTCTTT.

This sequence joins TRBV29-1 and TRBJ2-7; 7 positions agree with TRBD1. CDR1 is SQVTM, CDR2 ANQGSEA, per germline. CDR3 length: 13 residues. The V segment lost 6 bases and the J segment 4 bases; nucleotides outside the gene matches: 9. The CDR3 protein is CSVGDREMYEQYF. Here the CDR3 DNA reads TGCAGCGTCGGAGACAGGGAAATGTACGAGCAGTACTTC.

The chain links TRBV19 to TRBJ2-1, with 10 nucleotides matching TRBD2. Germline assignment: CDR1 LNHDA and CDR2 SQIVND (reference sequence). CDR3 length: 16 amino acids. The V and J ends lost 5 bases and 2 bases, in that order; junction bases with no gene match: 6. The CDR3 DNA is TGTGCCAGTAGTCCTACTAGCGGGGCCACCTACAATGAGCAGTTCTTC. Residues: CASSPTSGATYNEQFF.

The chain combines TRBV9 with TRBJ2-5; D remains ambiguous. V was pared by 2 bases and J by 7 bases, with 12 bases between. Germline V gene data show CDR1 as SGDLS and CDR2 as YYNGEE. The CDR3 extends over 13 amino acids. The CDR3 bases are TGTGCCAGCAGCGTCGGTCCCCCCGGGACCCAGTACTTC. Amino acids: CASSVGPPGTQYF.

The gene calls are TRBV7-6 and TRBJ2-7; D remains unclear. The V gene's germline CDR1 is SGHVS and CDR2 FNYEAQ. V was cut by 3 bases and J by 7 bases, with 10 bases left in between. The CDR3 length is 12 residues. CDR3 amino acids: CASSFLQQEQYF. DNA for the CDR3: TGTGCCAGCAGCTTTTTACAGCAAGAGCAGTACTTC.

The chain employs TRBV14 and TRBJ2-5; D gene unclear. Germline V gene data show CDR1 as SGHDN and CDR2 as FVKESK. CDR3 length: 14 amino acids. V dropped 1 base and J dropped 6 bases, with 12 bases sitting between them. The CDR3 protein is CASSQGGTAQTQYF. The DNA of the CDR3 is TGTGCCAGCAGCCAAGGTGGCACCGCCCAGACCCAGTACTTC.

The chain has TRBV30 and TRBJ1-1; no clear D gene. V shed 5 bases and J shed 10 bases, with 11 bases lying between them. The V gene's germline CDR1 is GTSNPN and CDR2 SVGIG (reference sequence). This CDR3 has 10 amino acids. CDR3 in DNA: TGTGCCTGGGGGCCCGGTGGAGCTTTCTTT. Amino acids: CAWGPGGAFF.

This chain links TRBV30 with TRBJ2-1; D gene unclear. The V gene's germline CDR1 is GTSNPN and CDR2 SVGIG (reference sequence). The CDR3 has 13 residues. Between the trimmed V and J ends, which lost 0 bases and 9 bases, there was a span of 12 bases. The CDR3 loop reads CAWSVLTPSEQFF. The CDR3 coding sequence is TGTGCCTGGAGTGTACTCACGCCTAGTGAGCAGTTCTTC.

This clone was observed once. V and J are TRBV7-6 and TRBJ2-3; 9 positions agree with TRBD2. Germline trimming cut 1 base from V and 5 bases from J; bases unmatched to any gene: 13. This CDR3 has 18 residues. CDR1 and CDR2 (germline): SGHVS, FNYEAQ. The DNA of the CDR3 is TGTGCCAGCAGCTTAGGACTCTTGCGGGGGGGCTCTGGAGATACGCAGTATTTT. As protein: CASSLGLLRGGSGDTQYF. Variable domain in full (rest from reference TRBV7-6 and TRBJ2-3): GAGVSQSPRYKVTKRGQDVALRCDPISGHVSLYWYRQALGQGPEFLTYFNYEAQQDKSGLPNDRFSAERPEGSISTLTIQRTEQRDSAMYRCASSLGLLRGGSGDTQYFGPGTRLTVL.

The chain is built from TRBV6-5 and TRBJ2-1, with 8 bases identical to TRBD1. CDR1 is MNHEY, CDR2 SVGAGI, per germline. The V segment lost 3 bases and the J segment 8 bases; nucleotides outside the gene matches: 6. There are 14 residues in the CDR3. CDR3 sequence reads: CASSYGTGGDEQFF. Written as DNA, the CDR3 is TGTGCCAGCAGTTATGGGACAGGCGGGGATGAGCAGTTCTTC.

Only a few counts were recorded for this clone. The CDR3 DNA follows: TGCGCCAGCAGCATAGATCCGTTACTCACTGAAGCTTTCTTT. This codes for CASSIDPLLTEAFF. V gene TRBV5-1 combines with J gene TRBJ1-1; D unclear. The CDR3 is 14 residues long. Germline CDR1 reads SGHRS; CDR2 reads YFSETQ. Trimming shortened V by 4 bases and J by 4 bases, and 14 bases separated the two germline ends.

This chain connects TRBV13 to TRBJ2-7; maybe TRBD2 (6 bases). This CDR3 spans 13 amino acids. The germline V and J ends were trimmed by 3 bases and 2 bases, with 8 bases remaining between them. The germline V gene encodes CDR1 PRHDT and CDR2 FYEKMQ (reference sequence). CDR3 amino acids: CASSFRGTYEQYF. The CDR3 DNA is TGTGCCAGCAGCTTCCGCGGGACCTACGAGCAGTACTTC.

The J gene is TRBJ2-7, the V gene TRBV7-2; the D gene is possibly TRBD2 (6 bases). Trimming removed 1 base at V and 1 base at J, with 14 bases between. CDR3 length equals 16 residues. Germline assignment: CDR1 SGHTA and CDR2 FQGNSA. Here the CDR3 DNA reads TGTGCCAGCAGCTTAGTCGGGACTGACGGATCCTACGAGCAGTACTTC. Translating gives CASSLVGTDGSYEQYF.

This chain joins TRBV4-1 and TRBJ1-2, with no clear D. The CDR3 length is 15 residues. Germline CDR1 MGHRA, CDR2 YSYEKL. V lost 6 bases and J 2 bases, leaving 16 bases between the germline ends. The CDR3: CASRVVEDMNYGYTF. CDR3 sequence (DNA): TGCGCCAGCAGGGTCGTTGAGGATATGAACTATGGCTACACCTTC.

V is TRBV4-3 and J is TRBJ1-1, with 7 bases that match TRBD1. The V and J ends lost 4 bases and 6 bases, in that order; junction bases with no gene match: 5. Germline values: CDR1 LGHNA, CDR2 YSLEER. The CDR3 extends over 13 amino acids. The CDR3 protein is CASSPRTGAEAFF. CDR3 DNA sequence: TGCGCCAGCAGCCCTCGGACAGGCGCTGAAGCTTTCTTT.

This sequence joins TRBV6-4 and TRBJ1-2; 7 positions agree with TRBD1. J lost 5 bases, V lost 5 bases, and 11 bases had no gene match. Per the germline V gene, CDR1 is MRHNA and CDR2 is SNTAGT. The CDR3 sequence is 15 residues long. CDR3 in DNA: TGTGCCAGCAGTCTCATGAGGGGGCAGGGATATGGCTACACCTTC. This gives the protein CASSLMRGQGYGYTF.

The CDR3 loop reads CASRPTSGWNSEQYF. Written as DNA, the CDR3 is TGTGCCAGCAGACCGACTAGCGGGTGGAATTCTGAGCAGTACTTC. The V call is TRBV2, the J call TRBJ2-7, with 10 bases lining up with TRBD2. The CDR3 is 15 residues long. CDR1 and CDR2 from the germline V gene are SNHLY and FYNNEI. Losses at the gene ends were 6 bases for V and 7 bases for J; bases not matched to a gene: 12.